A selection of T cell receptor beta chains follows, all from one sample in a study of graft-versus-host responses after intestinal transplantation. This table comes from immunoSEQ multiplex PCR, and its TCRdb copy is limited to in-frame clones, with some not included. The repertoire holds more than 50,000 clones, more than 80% seen once, with roughly 6% in the top ten. The sequencing used PBMCs, collected nearly 670 days after intestinal transplant. Receptor source: a human patient who received an intestinal transplant, so some T cells may come from the graft donor. Both conserved end residues are part of each CDR3. The order of the fields is D gene, V gene, J gene, CDR3 DNA, CDR3 protein. D genes are given only for firm matches.

D gene: .
V gene: TRBV5-6
J gene: TRBJ2-3
CDR3 DNA: TGTGCCAGCAGCTTGGCCGGCCGAACAGATACGCAGTATTTT
CDR3 protein: CASSLAGRTDTQYF

D gene: .
V gene: TRBV9
J gene: TRBJ1-1
CDR3 DNA: TGTGCCAGCAGCGTAGGCGAGACGAACACTGAAGCTTTCTTT
CDR3 protein: CASSVGETNTEAFF

D gene: .
V gene: TRBV6-6
J gene: TRBJ2-7
CDR3 DNA: TGTGCCAGCAGTTACTCTCACAGGGTCGACGAGCAGTACTTC
CDR3 protein: CASSYSHRVDEQYF

D gene: .
V gene: TRBV7-3
J gene: TRBJ2-3
CDR3 DNA: TGTGCCAGCAGCTTAAAAGGGTCGACAGATACGCAGTATTTT
CDR3 protein: CASSLKGSTDTQYF

D gene: TRBD2
V gene: TRBV7-2
J gene: TRBJ2-7
CDR3 DNA: TGTGCCAGCAGCTTAGCGGTGGGACTAGCGGGGGGATTCCTACGCGAGCAGTACTTC
CDR3 protein: CASSLAVGLAGGFLREQYF

D gene: .
V gene: TRBV14
J gene: TRBJ2-7
CDR3 DNA: TGTGCCAGCAGCCGGATATTATGGGGTAGCGAGCAGTACTTC
CDR3 protein: CASSRILWGSEQYF

D gene: .
V gene: TRBV10-3
J gene: TRBJ1-1
CDR3 DNA: TGTGCCATCAGTGCTGTAGGGCCATCGAACACTGAAGCTTTCTTT
CDR3 protein: CAISAVGPSNTEAFF

D gene: TRBD2
V gene: TRBV9
J gene: TRBJ2-7
CDR3 DNA: TGTGCCAGCAGCGCTAGCGGGGGGGCGTTCCACGAGCAGTACTTC
CDR3 protein: CASSASGGAFHEQYF

D gene: TRBD1
V gene: TRBV9
J gene: TRBJ1-3
CDR3 DNA: TGTGCCAGCAGCGCAGAGACAGGGGGAAACACCATATATTTT
CDR3 protein: CASSAETGGNTIYF

D gene: .
V gene: TRBV30
J gene: TRBJ1-1
CDR3 DNA: TGTGCCTGTCGCGGACTGAACACTGAAGCCTTCTTT
CDR3 protein: CACRGLNTEAFF

D gene: TRBD2
V gene: TRBV7-8
J gene: TRBJ2-3
CDR3 DNA: TGTGCCAGCAGCCCCCGACTAGCGGGGGGTTCAGGCACAGATACGCAGTATTTT
CDR3 protein: CASSPRLAGGSGTDTQYF